What follows are 32 T cell receptor beta chains derived from one specimen sequenced in a study of blood T cell repertoires in COVID-19. Using immunoSEQ multiplex PCR, the repertoire was profiled, and TCRdb retains in-frame clones only, with some absent. The sample lists roughly 250,000 clones, approximately 86% occurring once. The sequenced sample consisted of PBMCs or T cells enriched from blood (not recorded which). These receptors all come from a woman aged 45 to 65 who had recovered from COVID-19.

The CDR3 DNA follows: TGTGCCAGCAGCTTAAATAGGGGAATCCAGCCCCAGCATTTT. The encoded protein is CASSLNRGIQPQHF. The chain couples TRBV7-2 to TRBJ1-5, with D possibly matching TRBD1 (5 bases). Between the trimmed V and J ends, which lost 2 bases and 7 bases, there was a span of 12 bases. This CDR3 comprises 14 residues. Germline lookup yields CDR1 SGHTA and CDR2 FQGNSA.

V is TRBV5-1 and J is TRBJ2-1; 9 nucleotides match TRBD2. Germline CDR1 reads SGHRS; CDR2 reads YFSETQ. Unmatched junction bases numbered 5, after V lost 0 bases and J lost 10 bases. This CDR3 is 14 amino acids long. The CDR3 loop reads CASSLVAGVREQFF. CDR3 nucleotide sequence: TGCGCCAGCAGCTTGGTAGCGGGAGTCAGGGAGCAGTTCTTC.

This chain links TRBV7-9 with TRBJ2-1, with D tentatively TRBD1 (6 bases). Trimming stripped 6 bases from V and 9 bases from J, with 15 bases between. The germline gives CDR1 SEHNR, CDR2 FQNEAQ (reference sequence). This CDR3 spans 13 amino acids. The CDR3 is CASRDPGDGEQFF. CDR3 DNA: TGTGCCAGCAGGGACCCAGGGGATGGTGAGCAGTTCTTC.

The rearrangement links TRBV5-4 to TRBJ1-2; 8 bases fit TRBD1. The CDR3 runs 16 residues. The germline V gene has CDR1 SGHNT and CDR2 YYREEE (reference sequence). V shed 0 bases and J 6 bases; nucleotides not matched to a gene: 10. CDR3 DNA sequence: TGTGCCAGCAGCTTGGTTCTTCACCAGGGGGCGGATGGCTACACCTTC. Protein: CASSLVLHQGADGYTF.

This chain joins TRBV6-5 and TRBJ2-7; 7 bases line up with TRBD1. This CDR3 has 13 residues. Germline loops: CDR1 MNHEY, CDR2 SVGAGI. Trimming removed 10 bases from V and 3 bases from J; junction bases left unmatched: 9. The CDR3 sequence is CAIGQDGLYEQYF. DNA for the CDR3: TGTGCCATCGGACAGGATGGCCTCTACGAGCAGTACTTC.

This clone was detected once. This chain links TRBV4-2 with TRBJ2-7; 11 bases fit TRBD2. Germline CDR1 reads LGHNA; CDR2 reads YNFKEQ. This CDR3 has 17 amino acids. The V segment lost 1 base and the J segment 1 base; nucleotides outside the gene matches: 6. CDR3 bases: TGTGCCAGCAGCCAAGGGACCGGACTAGCGGGTTCCTACGAGCAGTACTTC. It is translated as CASSQGTGLAGSYEQYF.

This clone was detected once. The gene calls are TRBV10-3 and TRBJ2-7; tentatively, D is TRBD2 (6 bases). The CDR3 has 15 amino acids. Trimming shortened V by 3 bases and J by 3 bases, and 15 bases separated the two germline ends. Germline CDR1 ENHRY, CDR2 SYGVKD. CDR3 DNA: TGTGCCATCAGTGATGGGGGGATGGTGAACTACGAGCAGTACTTC. Protein product: CAISDGGMVNYEQYF.

The table lists this clone with a count of one. The chain links TRBV3-1 (or the pseudogene TRBV3-2) to TRBJ2-6; maybe TRBD2 (6 bases). Trimming stripped 6 bases from V and 1 base from J, with 10 bases between. CDR3 length: 15 amino acids. Germline V gives CDR1 LGHDT, CDR2 YNNKEL (reference sequence). CDR3 in DNA: TGTGCCAGCAGGGAGACTAGGTCTGGGGCCAACGTCCTGACTTTC. It yields the protein CASRETRSGANVLTF.

The chain joins TRBV6-5 to TRBJ1-2, with 10 bases aligning to TRBD1. The V segment lost 6 bases and the J segment 3 bases; nucleotides outside the gene matches: 4. Germline CDR1 MNHEY, CDR2 SVGAGI. This CDR3 is 14 amino acids long. CDR3 coding DNA: TGTGCCAGCAGGGCGACAGGGGGCCACTATGGCTACACCTTC. It codes for CASRATGGHYGYTF.

The rearrangement links TRBV2 to TRBJ1-2; 8 nucleotides match TRBD1. The CDR3 loop spans 14 amino acids. Germline CDR1 and CDR2: SNHLY and FYNNEI. V lost 3 bases and J lost 4; bases outside the gene matches: 4. The CDR3 bases are TGTGCCAGCAGTGACCCAGGGGGCGGCTATGGCTACACCTTC. This gives the protein CASSDPGGGYGYTF.

The chain has TRBV28 and TRBJ1-2, with 9 bases identical to TRBD1. The CDR3 is 12 residues long. The trim removed 4 bases at V and 11 bases at J, leaving 5 bases unmatched. CDR1 and CDR2 from the germline V gene are MDHEN and SYDVKM. The CDR3 nucleotides are TGTGCCAGCAGTTCCCTACAGGGGGCGTACACCTTC. Amino acids: CASSSLQGAYTF.

This clone is a singleton in its sample. The chain is built from TRBV12-3 or TRBV12-4 and TRBJ1-1; no clear D gene. V lost 8 bases and J lost 0, with 10 bases in between. This CDR3 has 13 amino acids. Here the CDR3 DNA reads TGTGCCAGCCTTTGGGAGATGAACACTGAAGCTTTCTTT. It specifies CASLWEMNTEAFF.

J is TRBJ1-1 and V is TRBV19; perhaps TRBD1 as D (5 bases). CDR1 is LNHDA and CDR2 is SQIVND in the germline V gene (reference sequence). V lost 1 base and J lost 6, with 12 bases in between. The CDR3 runs to 14 residues. CDR3: CASSIGGDLSEAFF. CDR3 nucleotide sequence: TGTGCCAGTAGTATAGGGGGGGATCTCTCTGAAGCTTTCTTT.

Only one count was recorded for this clone. The rearrangement joins TRBV4-1 to TRBJ2-1; 7 bases align to TRBD2. The length of the CDR3 is 16 residues. Trimming removed 2 bases from V and 6 bases from J; junction bases left unmatched: 10. Germline V CDR1 and CDR2: MGHRA, YSYEKL. As DNA, the CDR3 is TGCGCCAGCAGCCAACAGTGGAGCGGGAACTTCAATGAGCAGTTCTTC. Translation: CASSQQWSGNFNEQFF.

V is TRBV9 and J is TRBJ1-3; D possibly corresponds to TRBD1 (6 bases). The germline V and J ends were trimmed by 3 bases and 4 bases, with 14 bases remaining between them. Per the germline V gene, CDR1 is SGDLS and CDR2 is YYNGEE. The CDR3 consists of 15 residues. The chain's CDR3 is CASSGGQSTGNTIYF. DNA of the CDR3: TGTGCCAGCAGCGGCGGACAGTCAACAGGAAACACCATATATTTT.

This clone was seen just once. The chain couples TRBV7-8 to TRBJ2-3; 8 nucleotides align to TRBD2. The V and J ends lost 5 bases and 2 bases, in that order; junction bases with no gene match: 12. Germline assignment: CDR1 SGHVS and CDR2 FQNEAQ. There are 17 residues in the CDR3. CDR3 sequence reads: CASSPLGTSGLTDTQYF. CDR3 sequence (DNA): TGTGCCAGCAGCCCCCTCGGTACTAGCGGACTCACAGATACGCAGTATTTT.

The V call is TRBV9, the J call TRBJ2-7; D is unclear. The V end was cut by 4 bases, the J end by 6 bases, with 11 bases between. Germline CDR1 reads SGDLS; CDR2 reads YYNGEE. The CDR3 sequence is 12 residues long. The CDR3 spells CASSTPGGEQYF. CDR3 sequence (DNA): TGTGCCAGCAGCACCCCTGGCGGCGAGCAGTACTTC.

Here the CDR3 DNA reads TGCGCCAGCAGCTTGGAGGGGGCCCGGGAGACCCAGTACTTC. It specifies CASSLEGARETQYF. V is TRBV5-1 and J is TRBJ2-5; 7 bases fit TRBD1. Germline lookup yields CDR1 SGHRS and CDR2 YFSETQ. This CDR3 contains 14 residues. V lost 0 bases and J lost 5; bases outside the gene matches: 4.

The chain joins TRBV27 to TRBJ2-7; a possible D gene is TRBD1 (6 bases). Trimming shortened V by 3 bases and J by 2 bases, and 8 bases separated the two germline ends. In germline, CDR1 is MNHEY, CDR2 SMNVEV (reference sequence). The CDR3 runs to 13 residues. CDR3 nucleotide sequence: TGTGCCAGCAGTTTCCGGACAGCCTACGAGCAGTACTTC. It specifies CASSFRTAYEQYF.

This clone showed up just a few times. V and J are TRBV15 and TRBJ2-2; 7 positions match TRBD2. V gave up 4 bases and J gave up 1 base; unmatched junction bases: 3. The CDR3 has 15 residues. In germline, CDR1 is LNHNV, CDR2 YYDKDF (reference sequence). The CDR3 DNA follows: TGTGCCACCAGCACCGGACTAGTGAACACCGGGGAGCTGTTTTTT. Its translation: CATSTGLVNTGELFF.

The chain employs TRBV10-3 and TRBJ1-4; D might be TRBD1 (5 bases). Trimming took off 6 bases at V and 5 bases at J, with 10 bases between the two ends. The V gene's germline CDR1 is ENHRY and CDR2 SYGVKD. This CDR3 region has 13 residues. The CDR3 nucleotides read TGTGCCATCAGGGGGGGACTCAATGAAAAACTGTTTTTT. Its translation: CAIRGGLNEKLFF.

This chain connects TRBV5-4 to TRBJ2-7, with TRBD1 matching 7 bases. The CDR3 spans 15 residues. The V gene's germline CDR1 is SGHNT and CDR2 YYREEE (reference sequence). Germline trimming cut 4 bases from V and 6 bases from J; bases unmatched to any gene: 13. Written as DNA, the CDR3 is TGTGCCAGCAGCATACCACAGGGGTCGGCTCGCGAGCAGTACTTC. As protein: CASSIPQGSAREQYF. Together with reference TRBV5-4 and TRBJ2-7, the CDR3 gives the full variable domain: ETGVTQSPTHLIKTRGQQVTLRCSSQSGHNTVSWYQQALGQGPQFIFQYYREEENGRGNFPPRFSGLQFPNYSSELNVNALELDDSALYLCASSIPQGSAREQYFGPGTRLTVT.

This clone has just a few counts. This same CDR3 is encoded by further DNA sequences in the sample. This sequence joins TRBV7-3 and TRBJ1-1; no clear D gene. CDR3 size: 13 residues. Germline CDR1 reads SGHTA; CDR2 reads FQGTGA. V lost 5 bases and J lost 2, with 9 bases in between. For the CDR3, the DNA is TGTGCCAGCAGCCTCTCAGGAAACACTGAAGCTTTCTTT. This codes for CASSLSGNTEAFF.

The chain combines TRBV15 with TRBJ2-1; 11 bases are shared with TRBD2. There are 17 residues in the CDR3. Per germline, CDR1 LNHNV and CDR2 YYDKDF (reference sequence). J lost 1 base, V lost 3 bases, and 5 bases had no gene match. This CDR3 is CATSRLLAGASYNEQFF. The CDR3 DNA sequence: TGTGCCACCAGCAGGCTACTAGCGGGAGCTTCCTACAATGAGCAGTTCTTC.

This clone has just a few counts. V is TRBV10-3 and J is TRBJ2-3; 9 bases agree with TRBD1. V trimming: 6 bases; J trimming: 3 bases; junction bases outside the gene matches: 1. Germline values: CDR1 ENHRY, CDR2 SYGVKD. The CDR3 is 13 residues long. The CDR3 reads CAIRGQGTDTQYF. The CDR3 coding sequence is TGTGCCATCAGAGGACAGGGGACAGATACGCAGTATTTT.

The chain employs TRBV19 and TRBJ1-4; 8 bases are a match to TRBD1. CDR3 length: 15 residues. Trimming removed 4 bases from V and 3 bases from J; junction bases left unmatched: 4. The germline gives CDR1 LNHDA, CDR2 SQIVND (reference sequence). The CDR3 sequence is CASSTDRAPNEKLFF. The CDR3 region has the DNA TGTGCCAGTAGTACGGACAGGGCTCCTAATGAAAAACTGTTTTTT.

This rearrangement joins TRBV12-5 to TRBJ1-1; D is undetermined. V shed 1 base and J shed 11 bases, with 8 bases lying between them. The germline CDR1 and CDR2 sequences are LGHNT and FRNRAP. The CDR3 covers 11 residues. CDR3 in DNA: TGTGCTAGTGGTTTGGGGCCCTCGGCTTTCTTT. This encodes CASGLGPSAFF.

Worth noting for this clone: Mismatch with germline at one junction end may stem from a read error. The chain uses TRBV28 and TRBJ2-1; D possibly corresponds to TRBD1 (5 bases). CDR1 is MDHEN, CDR2 SYDVKM, per germline. CDR3 length: 11 amino acids. The CDR3 loop reads CASSNRQFGLF. DNA of the CDR3: TGTGCCAGCAGCAACCGACAGTTCGGGCTCTTC.

This chain connects TRBV3-1 (or the pseudogene TRBV3-2) to TRBJ2-2; the D gene is possibly TRBD1 (5 bases). CDR1 is LGHDT, CDR2 YNNKEL, per germline (reference sequence). This CDR3 has 19 residues. Between the trimmed V and J ends, which lost 1 base and 4 bases, there was a span of 22 bases. The CDR3 coding sequence is TGTGCCAGCAGCCAAGTGGTAGGGCGCAGGGCCCCGAGCACCGGGGAGCTGTTTTTT. Its translation is CASSQVVGRRAPSTGELFF.

The V gene is TRBV2, the J gene TRBJ2-5; TRBD2 might be the D (6 bases). This CDR3 is built from 16 residues. V lost 7 bases and J 2 bases, leaving 20 bases between the germline ends. Germline V gene sequence: CDR1 SNHLY, CDR2 FYNNEI. The CDR3 loop is CASKGREVGSQETQYF. CDR3 bases: TGTGCCAGCAAGGGTAGGGAGGTCGGCAGTCAAGAGACCCAGTACTTC.

The chain is built from TRBV7-2 and TRBJ2-1; TRBD2 matches 8 bases. Germline values: CDR1 SGHTA, CDR2 FQGNSA. The CDR3 length is 15 residues. The V and J ends lost 5 bases and 2 bases, in that order; junction bases with no gene match: 5. The CDR3 region has the DNA TGTGCCAGCAGCCTAGAAGCGGGAGCCTACAATGAGCAGTTCTTC. The encoded protein is CASSLEAGAYNEQFF.

This clone was detected only once. The V gene is TRBV5-1, the J gene TRBJ2-7, with 8 bases that match TRBD1. This CDR3 has 16 amino acids. Germline V gene lookup returns CDR1 SGHRS and CDR2 YFSETQ. V lost 0 bases to trimming and J lost 6 bases; unmatched junction nucleotides: 11. The CDR3 here is CASSLAARTGPVEQYF. In DNA, the CDR3 is TGCGCCAGCAGCTTGGCCGCGAGGACAGGGCCGGTCGAGCAGTACTTC.